This TCR beta chain was retrieved from a study of shared clonotypes between healthy human individuals. Terminally differentiated effector memory CD45RA+ cells were left out of the naive CD8 fraction, which was CD45RO-negative and positively selected for CCR7. TCRdb keeps only in-frame clones here, not all; method: immunoSEQ multiplex PCR. Among 500,000 to 700,000 clones, around 96% were seen once, and the ten largest hold approximately 0.11%. Sequences were obtained from naive CD8+ T cells sorted from blood. The receptor's source is a woman between 25 and 40 years old in good health.

This CDR3 reads CASTPSVGGSYEQYF. CDR3 nucleotides: TGTGCCAGCACTCCGTCCGTGGGGGGCTCCTACGAGCAGTACTTC. J is TRBJ2-7 and V is TRBV28; the D gene is possibly TRBD2 (6 bases). There are 15 residues in the CDR3. Germline CDR1 and CDR2: MDHEN and SYDVKM. V lost 7 bases, J lost 0 bases, and 16 bases lay in between. Supplemented by reference TRBV28 and TRBJ2-7, the full variable domain reads DVKVTQSSRYLVKRTGEKVFLECVQDMDHENMFWYRQDPGLGLRLIYFSYDVKMKEKGDIPEGYSVSREKKERFSLILESASTNQTSMYLCASTPSVGGSYEQYFGPGTRLTVT.